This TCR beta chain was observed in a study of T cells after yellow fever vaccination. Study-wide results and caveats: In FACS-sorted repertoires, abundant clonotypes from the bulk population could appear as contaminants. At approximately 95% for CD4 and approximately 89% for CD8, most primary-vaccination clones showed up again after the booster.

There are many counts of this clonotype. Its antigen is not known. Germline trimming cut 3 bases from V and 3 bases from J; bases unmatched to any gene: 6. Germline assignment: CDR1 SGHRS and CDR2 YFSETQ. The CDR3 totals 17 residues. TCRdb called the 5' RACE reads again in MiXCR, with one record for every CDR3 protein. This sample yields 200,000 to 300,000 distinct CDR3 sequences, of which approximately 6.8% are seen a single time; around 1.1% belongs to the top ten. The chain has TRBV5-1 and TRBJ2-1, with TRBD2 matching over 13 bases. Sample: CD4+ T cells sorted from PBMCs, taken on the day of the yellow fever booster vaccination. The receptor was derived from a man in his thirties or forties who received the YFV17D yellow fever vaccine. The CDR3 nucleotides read TGCGCCAGCAGCTCGGGGGGGACTAGCGGGGTCTACAATGAGCAGTTCTTC. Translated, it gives CASSSGGTSGVYNEQFF.